This TCR beta chain is from a study of blood T cells in healthy people across ages. Next came a second PCR, run for 7 to 11 cycles, which used a sample-barcoded 5' primer along with a J-beta primer mix. TCRdb re-called the 5' RACE reads through MiXCR, storing one row per CDR3 protein. The sample includes 1.8 million or so distinct CDR3 sequences, roughly two fifths of them seen just once. Trimming cost V 1 base and J 4 bases, with 10 bases left between them. The CDR3 contains 14 residues. Germline V lookup: CDR1 MGHRA, CDR2 YSYEKL. This clonotype showed up just once. Ten milliliters was the volume of peripheral blood drawn from each donor.

The sequenced material came from blood. J is TRBJ1-2 and V is TRBV4-1; no firm D call. The TCR sequence derives from a human donor in good health. The CDR3 reads CASSQVRALYGYTF. CDR3 nucleotide sequence: TGCGCCAGCAGCCAAGTGAGGGCGCTCTATGGCTACACCTTC.